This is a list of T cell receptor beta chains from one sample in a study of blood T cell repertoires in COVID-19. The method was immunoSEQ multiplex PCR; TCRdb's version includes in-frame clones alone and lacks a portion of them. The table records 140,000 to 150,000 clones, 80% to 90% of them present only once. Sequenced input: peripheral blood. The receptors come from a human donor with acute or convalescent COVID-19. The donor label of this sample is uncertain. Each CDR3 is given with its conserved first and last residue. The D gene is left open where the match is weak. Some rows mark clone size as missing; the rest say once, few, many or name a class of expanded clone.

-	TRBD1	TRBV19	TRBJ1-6	CASTWDRGNSPLHF	TGTGCCAGTACCTGGGACAGGGGCAATTCACCCCTCCACTTT
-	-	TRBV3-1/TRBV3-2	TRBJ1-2	CASSQGRGFYGYTF	TGTGCCAGCAGCCAAGGGCGGGGCTTCTATGGCTACACCTTC
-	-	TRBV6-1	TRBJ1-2	CASSVLYRESNYGYTF	TGTGCCAGCAGTGTTCTCTACAGGGAATCTAACTATGGCTACACCTTC
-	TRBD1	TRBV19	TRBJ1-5	CASSMDRLGNQPQHF	TGTGCCAGTAGTATGGACAGGTTGGGCAATCAGCCCCAGCATTTT
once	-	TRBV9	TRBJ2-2	CASRRQWNTGELFF	TGTGCCAGCAGGCGACAGTGGAACACCGGGGAGCTGTTTTTT
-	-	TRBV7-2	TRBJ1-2	CASSLGRGPSYGYTF	TGTGCCAGCAGCTTAGGACGCGGGCCGAGCTATGGCTACACCTTC
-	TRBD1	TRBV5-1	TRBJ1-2	CASSLGGQGRDYGYTF	TGCGCCAGCAGCTTGGGAGGACAGGGTAGAGACTATGGCTACACCTTC
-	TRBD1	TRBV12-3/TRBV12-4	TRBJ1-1	CASTWTGNTEAFF	TGTGCCAGCACCTGGACAGGGAACACTGAAGCTTTCTTT
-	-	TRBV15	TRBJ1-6	CATSLGQPSSPLHF	TGTGCCACCAGCCTAGGACAGCCCAGTTCACCCCTCCACTTT
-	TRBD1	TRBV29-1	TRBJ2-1	CSVDSPGQGDMDEQFF	TGCAGCGTTGATTCCCCGGGACAGGGGGACATGGATGAGCAGTTCTTC
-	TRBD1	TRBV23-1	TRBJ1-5	CASTLDRDQKVGNQPQHF	TGCGCCAGCACTTTGGACAGGGACCAAAAGGTAGGCAATCAGCCCCAGCATTTT
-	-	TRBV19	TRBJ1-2	CASTRRQVDGYTF	TGTGCCAGTACCCGACGCCAGGTCGATGGCTACACCTTC
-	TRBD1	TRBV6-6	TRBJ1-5	CASSPRTGGRNNQPQHF	TGTGCCAGCAGTCCCCGGACAGGGGGCAGGAACAATCAGCCCCAGCATTTT
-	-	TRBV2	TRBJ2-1	CASSGEKGSYNEQFF	TGTGCCAGCAGTGGGGAAAAGGGGTCCTACAATGAGCAGTTCTTC